The 5 T cell receptor beta chains reported below all come from one sample, sequenced in a study of cytomegalovirus exposure and HLA in healthy donors. Researchers ran the PCR with 60 Vbeta and 13 Jbeta primers. Assay: immunoSEQ multiplex PCR; the TCRdb copy retains only in-frame clones and omits some. The sample yields 140,000 to 150,000 clones, approximately 80% seen once. The source material was PBMCs. The receptor set was obtained from a man between 35 and 55 years old in good health and CMV-seronegative.

The V call is TRBV7-2, the J call TRBJ2-7, with a tentative D call TRBD1 (7 bases). Germline V CDR1 and CDR2: SGHTA, FQGNSA. The CDR3 length is 14 residues. The germline V and J ends were trimmed by 6 bases and 2 bases, with 14 bases remaining between them. DNA of the CDR3: TGTGCCAGCAGTTCCCAGGGGGGTCCCTACGAGCAGTACTTC. This codes for CASSSQGGPYEQYF.

This rearrangement joins TRBV4-3 to TRBJ2-3; TRBD2 might be the D (7 bases). The CDR3 extends over 17 amino acids. V was shortened by 2 bases and J by 2 bases, with 17 bases between the two germline ends. Germline CDR1 LGHNA, CDR2 YSLEER. The CDR3 DNA sequence: TGCGCCAGCAGCCAATCGGGGGGCGGGGCTAACACAGATACGCAGTATTTT. Its translation: CASSQSGGGANTDTQYF.

This chain uses TRBV4-2 with TRBJ1-6; D is undetermined. The V gene lost 1 base and the J gene lost 12 bases, with 7 bases spanning the gap. The CDR3 has 12 amino acids. Germline values: CDR1 LGHNA, CDR2 YNFKEQ. Here the CDR3 DNA reads TGTGCCAGCAGCCAAGGAGGCGGACCCCTCCACTTT. Its protein product is CASSQGGGPLHF.

V is TRBV19 and J is TRBJ2-3, with 10 bases lining up with TRBD2. From germline, CDR1 is LNHDA and CDR2 SQIVND (reference sequence). The trim removed 6 bases at V and 4 bases at J, leaving 7 bases unmatched. The CDR3 is 15 residues long. The DNA for the CDR3 is TGTGCCAGTAGCCTAGCCGGGACTAGCGCAGATACGCAGTATTTT. Residues: CASSLAGTSADTQYF.

The chain has TRBV9 and TRBJ1-1; 9 bases align to TRBD1. Germline V CDR1 and CDR2: SGDLS, YYNGEE. The CDR3 contains 15 residues. The V gene end was trimmed by 4 bases and the J gene end by 8 bases; junction bases not matched to a gene: 12. The CDR3 DNA follows: TGTGCCAGCAGCCTACGGGGGGGGACAGGGATGGAAGCTTTCTTT. The encoded protein is CASSLRGGTGMEAFF.